One sample yielded the 11 T cell receptor beta chains listed below, sequenced in a study of T-cell reconstitution after alpha-beta-depleted transplantation in children. Unique molecular identifiers featured in how the TCRbeta library was prepared. TCRdb fed the PCR reads into MiXCR, producing one record per CDR3 protein. Of some 640,000 distinct CDR3 sequences listed, roughly 17% were seen once; the top ten hold about 1.1%. Sequencing used PBMCs from the stem cell graft donor, obtained from the stem cell graft. These receptor sequences come from a human donor who donated a stem cell graft to a child with acute myeloid leukemia.

In its sample, this clonotype was seen a few times. The chain uses TRBV27 and TRBJ2-3; 9 positions agree with TRBD1. CDR1 and CDR2 from the germline V gene are MNHEY and SMNVEV (reference sequence). The CDR3 is 14 amino acids. V shed 6 bases and J 5 bases; nucleotides not matched to a gene: 6. Here the CDR3 reads CASRRDRVQDTQYF. For the CDR3, the DNA is TGTGCCAGCAGAAGGGACAGGGTGCAAGATACGCAGTATTTT.

This clonotype was counted ten times or more. The rearrangement uses TRBV20-1 and TRBJ2-5; 9 bases agree with TRBD2. Germline V lookup: CDR1 DFQATT, CDR2 SNEGSKA (reference sequence). The CDR3 is 15 residues long. The junction had 6 bases not matched to a gene; V was cut back by 0 bases and J by 4 bases. Written as DNA, the CDR3 is TGCAGTGCTAGAGATGGCGGGGGGGACCGAGAGACCCAGTACTTC. Translated, it gives CSARDGGGDRETQYF.

This clonotype was detected ten times or more. V and J are TRBV24-1 and TRBJ2-7; 8 positions agree with TRBD1. The germline V gene has CDR1 KGHDR and CDR2 SFDVKD. The CDR3 loop spans 14 amino acids. V shed 4 bases and J 2 bases; nucleotides not matched to a gene: 3. CDR3 DNA: TGTGCCACCAGTGACCCGGACAGGGCCTACGAGCAGTACTTC. This encodes CATSDPDRAYEQYF.

This clonotype was seen more than once but under ten times. The chain links TRBV5-1 to TRBJ2-1; 9 nucleotides align to TRBD1. Germline CDR1 reads SGHRS; CDR2 reads YFSETQ. The CDR3 extends over 14 amino acids. V was clipped by 4 bases and J by 9 bases; unmatched bases: 8. CDR3 sequence (DNA): TGCGCCAGCAGCCCCCTCGACAGGGGGACTGAGCAGTTCTTC. It encodes CASSPLDRGTEQFF.

CDR3 in amino acids: CASSPLGGWGQHEQYF. CDR3 in DNA: TGTGCCAGCAGCCCACTGGGTGGATGGGGGCAGCACGAGCAGTACTTC. The chain employs TRBV5-6 and TRBJ2-7; perhaps TRBD1 as D (6 bases). Germline V CDR1 and CDR2: SGHDT, YYEEEE. The V end was cut by 4 bases, the J end by 5 bases, with 22 bases between. The CDR3 extends over 16 amino acids.

This clonotype was detected a few times. Possible read error: a much larger clone is one base away. The V gene is TRBV7-2, the J gene TRBJ1-1; D possibly corresponds to TRBD1 (6 bases). V was pared by 6 bases and J by 1 base, with 9 bases between. CDR3 size: 13 residues. Germline lookup yields CDR1 SGHTA and CDR2 FQGNSA. The CDR3 reads CASRLRGNTEAFF. The DNA of the CDR3 is TGTGCCAGCAGGCTCAGGGGGAACACTGAAGCTTTCTTT.

This clonotype was observed at least ten times. The chain employs TRBV6-6 and TRBJ1-4; TRBD1 matches at 7 bases. This CDR3 comprises 13 residues. Losses at the gene ends were 6 bases for V and 4 bases for J; bases not matched to a gene: 2. The germline gives CDR1 MNHNY, CDR2 SVGAGI (reference sequence). The CDR3 here is CASRGQLNEKLFF. The CDR3 bases are TGTGCCAGCAGGGGACAGCTTAATGAAAAACTGTTTTTT.

Notes on this clonotype: This sequence may be a read error, since a much larger clone differs from it by one base. The chain employs TRBV10-2 and TRBJ2-2; weak D call: TRBD2 (5 bases). This CDR3 spans 14 amino acids. CDR1 is WSHSY and CDR2 is SAAADI in the germline V gene. CDR3 protein: CASSAAANTGEMFF. The CDR3 DNA follows: TGCGCCAGCAGTGCAGCGGCGAACACCGGGGAGATGTTTTTT.

This clonotype was seen repeatedly, ten times or more. The J gene is TRBJ2-1, the V gene TRBV7-2; a possible D gene is TRBD2 (5 bases). The germline V gene encodes CDR1 SGHTA and CDR2 FQGNSA. The CDR3 totals 14 residues. Trimming cost V 2 bases and J 7 bases, with 12 bases left between them. CDR3 residues: CASSLFRTENEQFF. The CDR3 DNA follows: TGTGCCAGCAGCTTATTTAGGACTGAGAATGAGCAGTTCTTC.

This clonotype was observed a handful of times. The chain carries TRBV24-1 and TRBJ2-2; 9 positions match TRBD2. Germline-derived CDR1 and CDR2 are KGHDR and SFDVKD. V lost 8 bases to trimming and J lost 4 bases; unmatched junction nucleotides: 4. The CDR3 totals 14 residues. The CDR3 DNA reads TGTGCCACCACAGCGGGGGGCGGCACCGGGGAGCTGTTTTTT. It codes for CATTAGGGTGELFF.

This clonotype was counted many times. This chain connects TRBV11-2 to TRBJ2-3, with 8 bases aligning to TRBD2. CDR1 SGHAT and CDR2 FQNNGV come from the germline V gene. Trimming removed 1 base from V and 1 base from J; junction bases left unmatched: 4. The length of the CDR3 is 16 residues. The DNA for the CDR3 is TGTGCCAGCAGCTTAGTCGCGCGGGGGGGCACAGATACGCAGTATTTT. This gives the protein CASSLVARGGTDTQYF. Combining the CDR3 with reference TRBV11-2 and TRBJ2-3 gives the whole variable domain EAGVAQSPRYKIIEKRQSVAFWCNPISGHATLYWYQQILGQGPKLLIQFQNNGVVDDSQLPKDRFSAERLKGVDSTLKIQPAKLEDSAVYLCASSLVARGGTDTQYFGPGTRLTVL.